The 11 T cell receptor beta chains given below trace back to one sample, sequenced in a study of shared clonotypes between healthy human individuals. Clones were sequenced by immunoSEQ multiplex PCR, and TCRdb holds only the in-frame ones, with some missing. The repertoire consists of approximately 1,000,000 clones, with 70% to 85% occurring once and the leading ten covering about 0.94%. The sample was memory CD4+ T cells from PBMCs. As for subset: CD45RA-negative fraction. The receptors derive from a man in his late teens or twenties in good health. Some clones in this sample may be carry-over from other donors' samples.

The chain is built from TRBV15 and TRBJ1-1; D is unresolved. V shed 6 bases and J shed 0 bases, with 11 bases lying between them. The CDR3 loop spans 14 amino acids. Germline CDR1 is LNHNV and CDR2 is YYDKDF (reference sequence). The CDR3: CATRPQNMNTEAFF. CDR3 in DNA: TGTGCCACCAGGCCACAGAATATGAACACTGAAGCTTTCTTT.

V is TRBV28 and J is TRBJ1-5, with TRBD1 as a possible D gene (5 bases). Trimming removed 6 bases from V and 5 bases from J, with 14 bases in between. The CDR3 length is 14 residues. Germline values: CDR1 MDHEN, CDR2 SYDVKM. CDR3 protein: CASSAQEGYQPQHF. CDR3 nucleotides: TGTGCCAGCAGCGCACAGGAGGGTTATCAGCCCCAGCATTTT.

The chain links TRBV5-6 to TRBJ1-5, with D unresolved. This CDR3 comprises 14 residues. Germline V lookup: CDR1 SGHDT, CDR2 YYEEEE. Trimming removed 1 base from V and 1 base from J, with 6 bases in between. The CDR3 nucleotides are TGTGCCAGCAGCTTGTTTAGCAGCAATCAGCCCCAGCATTTT. Protein: CASSLFSSNQPQHF.

Comments on this clone: This specimen includes other DNA sequences encoding the same CDR3. The genes are TRBV28 and TRBJ2-6; D gene unclear. Germline loops: CDR1 MDHEN, CDR2 SYDVKM. The CDR3 consists of 13 residues. The V and J ends lost 8 bases and 1 base respectively, with 6 bases between them. In nucleotides, the CDR3 is TGTGCCAGCTTTGGGTCTGGGGCCAACGTCCTGACTTTC. The encoded protein is CASFGSGANVLTF.

This chain joins TRBV20-1 and TRBJ1-3; D gene uncertain. The CDR3 runs 8 residues. The ends were cut back, 7 bases at V and 11 bases at J, with 6 bases in the middle. Per the germline V gene, CDR1 is DFQATT and CDR2 is SNEGSKA (reference sequence). CDR3 DNA: TGCAGTGAGAAGGCCATATATTTT. Residues: CSEKAIYF.

The chain combines TRBV29-1 with TRBJ1-1, with 9 positions matching TRBD1. The germline CDR1 and CDR2 sequences are SQVTM and ANQGSEA. CDR3 size: 12 residues. The V gene end was trimmed by 3 bases and the J gene end by 8 bases; junction bases not matched to a gene: 4. The CDR3 DNA reads as TGCAGCGTTGAGGGGGACAGGGACGAAGCTTTCTTT. It yields the protein CSVEGDRDEAFF.

The J gene is TRBJ1-1, the V gene TRBV28; maybe TRBD1 (6 bases). The CDR3 is made up of 14 amino acids. V was pared by 3 bases and J by 5 bases, with 13 bases between. CDR1 and CDR2 from the germline V gene are MDHEN and SYDVKM. In DNA form, the CDR3 reads TGTGCCAGCAGTTTTTACAGGGTATATACTGAAGCTTTCTTT. Its protein product is CASSFYRVYTEAFF.

The chain recombines TRBV7-3 with TRBJ2-2; no firm D call. V lost 5 bases, J lost 1 base, and 8 bases lay in between. Germline values: CDR1 SGHTA, CDR2 FQGTGA. This CDR3 spans 14 amino acids. CDR3 amino acids: CASSLLRNTGELFF. CDR3 coding DNA: TGTGCCAGCAGCCTCCTCAGGAACACCGGGGAGCTGTTTTTT.

In this sample, this clone turned up many times. The gene calls are TRBV5-1 and TRBJ2-6, with 8 positions matching TRBD2. This CDR3 comprises 17 residues. J lost 0 bases, V lost 2 bases, and 4 bases had no gene match. Germline V lookup: CDR1 SGHRS, CDR2 YFSETQ. Here the CDR3 DNA reads TGCGCCAGCAGCTTTAGCGGGGTAACCTCTGGGGCCAACGTCCTGACTTTC. Amino acid sequence: CASSFSGVTSGANVLTF. Complete variable domain (other parts from reference TRBV5-1 and TRBJ2-6): KAGVTQTPRYLIKTRGQQVTLSCSPISGHRSVSWYQQTPGQGLQFLFEYFSETQRNKGNFPGRFSGRQFSNSRSEMNVSTLELGDSALYLCASSFSGVTSGANVLTFGAGSRLTVL.

Note on this clone: One end of the junction is discordant with germline, which a read error may explain. The genes are TRBV5-4 and TRBJ2-7; maybe TRBD1 (5 bases). This CDR3 is built from 16 residues. CDR1 and CDR2 from the germline V gene are SGHNT and YYREEE (reference sequence). The CDR3: CASSSGMGQFSSEQYF. The CDR3, as DNA: TGTGCCAGCAGCTCTGGAATGGGGCAGTTTTCCTCCGAGCAGTACTTC.

J is TRBJ2-7 and V is TRBV19; 9 nucleotides match TRBD2. Germline V gene sequence: CDR1 LNHDA, CDR2 SQIVND (reference sequence). J lost 4 bases, V lost 10 bases, and 14 bases had no gene match. The CDR3 has 15 amino acids. Written as DNA, the CDR3 is TGTGCCACCTCCCCTGGGCTAGCGGGGCAATACGAGCAGTACTTC. This codes for CATSPGLAGQYEQYF.